The subject of this entry is one T cell receptor (beta chain). Described time point: baseline pretreatment blood. Treatment meaning: 15 Gy SBRT to primary tumor, nephrectomy 4 weeks later. The CDR3 totals 13 residues. Trimming cost V 5 bases and J 3 bases, with 10 bases left between them. Germline values: CDR1 SGHAT, CDR2 FQNNGV. The record originates from a study of radiation and T cells in renal cell carcinoma. Generated by immunoSEQ multiplex PCR, the TCRdb table keeps only in-frame clones and is missing some. This table holds over 85,000 clones, 70% to 85% found once. The chain has TRBV11-2 and TRBJ1-2; D call uncertain. The receptor's source is a man in his 60s with renal cell carcinoma. The source material was blood, sampled from a patient whose treatment included radiotherapy and nephrectomy. Here the CDR3 reads CASSPTVYYGYTF. CDR3 nucleotide sequence: TGTGCCAGCAGCCCTACAGTTTACTATGGCTACACCTTC.